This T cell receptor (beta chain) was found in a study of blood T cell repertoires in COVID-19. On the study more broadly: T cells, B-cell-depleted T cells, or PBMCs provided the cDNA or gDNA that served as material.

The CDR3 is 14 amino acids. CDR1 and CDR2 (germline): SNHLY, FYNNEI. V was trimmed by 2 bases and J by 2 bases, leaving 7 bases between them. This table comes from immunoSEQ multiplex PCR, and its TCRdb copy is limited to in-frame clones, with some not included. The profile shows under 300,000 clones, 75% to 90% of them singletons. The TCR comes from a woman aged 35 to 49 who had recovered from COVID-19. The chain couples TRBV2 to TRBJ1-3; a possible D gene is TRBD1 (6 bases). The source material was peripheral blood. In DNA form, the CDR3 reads TGTGCCAGCAGTGAACACAGGGCTGGAAACACCATATATTTT. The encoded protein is CASSEHRAGNTIYF.